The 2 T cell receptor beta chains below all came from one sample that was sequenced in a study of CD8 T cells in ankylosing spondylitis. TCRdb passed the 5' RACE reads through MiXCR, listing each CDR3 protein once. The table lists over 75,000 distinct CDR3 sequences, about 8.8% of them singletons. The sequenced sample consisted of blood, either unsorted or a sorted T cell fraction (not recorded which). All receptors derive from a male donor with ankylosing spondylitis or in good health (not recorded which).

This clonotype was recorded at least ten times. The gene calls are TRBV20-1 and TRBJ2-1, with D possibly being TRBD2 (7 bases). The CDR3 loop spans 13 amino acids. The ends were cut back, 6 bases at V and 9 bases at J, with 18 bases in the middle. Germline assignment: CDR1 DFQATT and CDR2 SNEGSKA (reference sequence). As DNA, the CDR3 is TGCAGTGCCCTAGGGGGGGCGGACACTGAGCAGTTCTTC. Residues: CSALGGADTEQFF.

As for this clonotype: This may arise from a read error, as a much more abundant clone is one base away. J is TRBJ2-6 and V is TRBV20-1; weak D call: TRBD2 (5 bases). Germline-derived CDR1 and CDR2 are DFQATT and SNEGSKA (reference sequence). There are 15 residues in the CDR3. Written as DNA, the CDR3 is TGCAGTACTAGAGATTTGACTCCTGGGGCCAACGTCCTGACTTTC. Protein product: CSTRDLTPGANVLTF.